The present entry profiles one TCR beta chain with its context. Sequencing was performed with immunoSEQ multiplex PCR; in TCRdb, only in-frame clones are kept and a portion is missing. The sample consists of 25,000 to 35,000 clones, around 94% of them appearing once. This sample was taken from a study of PD-1 blockade in classical Hodgkin lymphoma. Germline CDR1 SGHVS, CDR2 FNYEAQ. V gave up 4 bases and J gave up 2 bases, with 9 bases separating them. This CDR3 comprises 13 residues. Time point specified: newly diagnosed, previously untreated cHL patient sample. This receptor was obtained from a human donor with classical Hodgkin lymphoma. The rearrangement joins TRBV7-6 to TRBJ2-7, with TRBD1 as a possible D gene (6 bases). The sample taken for sequencing was peripheral blood mononuclear cells (PBMCs). CDR3 coding DNA: TGTGCCAGCAGCTCAGGGGTGCCCTACGAGCAGTACTTC. Its translation is CASSSGVPYEQYF.